These 28 T cell receptor beta chains were sequenced from one sample in a study of blood T cell repertoires in COVID-19. Assay used: immunoSEQ multiplex PCR; TCRdb lists only in-frame clones, some missing. The sample includes 150,000 or so clones, roughly 88% of them seen just once. The sample taken for sequencing was peripheral blood. The receptors shown here come from a woman aged 50 to 60 in a cohort sampled during active or convalescent COVID-19.

V gene TRBV19 combines with J gene TRBJ1-5; D is unclear. The CDR3 is 14 residues long. Trimming took 9 bases from V and 0 from J, leaving 12 bases between them. Germline V CDR1 and CDR2: LNHDA, SQIVND (reference sequence). CDR3 bases: TGTGCCAGCGGGCGGACTCATAGCAATCAGCCCCAGCATTTT. It specifies CASGRTHSNQPQHF. The variable domain in full, completed from reference TRBV19 and TRBJ1-5, reads DGGITQSPKYLFRKEGQNVTLSCEQNLNHDAMYWYRQDPGQGLRLIYYSQIVNDFQKGDIAEGYSVSREKKESFPLTVTSAQKNPTAFYLCASGRTHSNQPQHFGDGTRLSIL.

J is TRBJ1-1 and V is TRBV7-6; 7 bases agree with TRBD1. From germline, CDR1 is SGHVS and CDR2 FNYEAQ. Losses at the gene ends were 0 bases for V and 1 base for J; bases not matched to a gene: 2. This CDR3 is 15 amino acids long. The CDR3: CASSLAGTANTEAFF. CDR3 coding DNA: TGTGCCAGCAGCTTAGCGGGGACAGCGAACACTGAAGCTTTCTTT.

The chain joins TRBV2 to TRBJ1-5, with a possible D match to TRBD1 (5 bases). CDR3 size: 15 residues. Germline V CDR1 and CDR2: SNHLY, FYNNEI. Trimming cost V 6 bases and J 4 bases, with 16 bases left between them. Written as DNA, the CDR3 is TGTGCCAGCAGGGACGGGGGGGTTGGTAATCAGCCCCAGCATTTT. This sequence encodes CASRDGGVGNQPQHF. Looking up the rest from reference TRBV2 and TRBJ1-5 gives the full variable domain: EPEVTQTPSHQVTQMGQEVILRCVPISNHLYFYWYRQILGQKVEFLVSFYNNEISEKSEIFDDQFSVERPDGSNFTLKIRSTKLEDSAMYFCASRDGGVGNQPQHFGDGTRLSIL.

V is TRBV27 and J is TRBJ2-1, with 11 bases identical to TRBD2. The CDR3 extends over 14 amino acids. With V trimmed by 5 bases and J by 9 bases, 6 bases remained unmatched. The germline V gene has CDR1 MNHEY and CDR2 SMNVEV (reference sequence). DNA of the CDR3: TGTGCCAGCAGTCCTAGCGGGGGGTATACTGAGCAGTTCTTC. It is translated as CASSPSGGYTEQFF.

The V and J genes are TRBV5-1 and TRBJ2-5; the match to TRBD2 covers 8 bases. This CDR3 comprises 16 residues. The ends lost 0 bases at V and 7 bases at J; junction bases unmatched: 11. Per the germline V gene, CDR1 is SGHRS and CDR2 is YFSETQ. CDR3 sequence reads: CASSLEIAGNGGTQYF. DNA of the CDR3: TGCGCCAGCAGCTTGGAGATAGCGGGAAACGGGGGGACCCAGTACTTC.

The sample holds a few counts of this clone. The CDR3 sequence: CASSLWGGASTDTQYF. The DNA for the CDR3 is TGTGCCAGCAGCTTATGGGGCGGAGCTAGCACAGATACGCAGTATTTT. The J gene is TRBJ2-3, the V gene TRBV11-2, with a possible D match to TRBD1 (5 bases). Germline values: CDR1 SGHAT, CDR2 FQNNGV. V was trimmed by 2 bases and J by 0 bases, leaving 12 bases between them. The CDR3 extends over 16 amino acids.

The gene calls are TRBV19 and TRBJ1-6; D may be TRBD1 (5 bases). CDR3 length: 16 amino acids. V was cut by 0 bases and J by 14 bases, with 20 bases left in between. From germline, CDR1 is LNHDA and CDR2 SQIVND (reference sequence). CDR3 coding DNA: TGTGCCAGTAGTATAGATTTGGGGCCGTCAACTGTCACCCTCCACTTT. This gives the protein CASSIDLGPSTVTLHF.

The rearrangement joins TRBV30 to TRBJ2-3; 8 positions agree with TRBD1. Trimming cost V 3 bases and J 4 bases; bases outside gene matches: 3. Germline V lookup: CDR1 GTSNPN, CDR2 SVGIG (reference sequence). This CDR3 has 13 amino acids. This chain's CDR3 is CAWRGQGADTQYF. The DNA for the CDR3 is TGTGCCTGGAGAGGACAGGGAGCAGATACGCAGTATTTT.

In its sample, this clone was seen a few times. The chain joins TRBV5-1 to TRBJ2-1; 7 nucleotides line up with TRBD1. This CDR3 spans 14 amino acids. Trimming removed 4 bases from V and 5 bases from J; junction bases left unmatched: 6. In germline, CDR1 is SGHRS, CDR2 YFSETQ. CDR3 nucleotides: TGCGCCAGCAGCCAACAGGGGATTGACAATGAGCAGTTCTTC. Amino acid sequence: CASSQQGIDNEQFF.

The chain links TRBV18 to TRBJ2-7; TRBD1 agrees at 9 bases. V was clipped by 8 bases and J by 6 bases; unmatched bases: 11. The CDR3 loop spans 14 amino acids. Germline CDR1 KGHSH, CDR2 LQKENI. The DNA for the CDR3 is TGTGCCAGCACCCCGGGACAGGGAAACCGCGAGCAGTACTTC. This gives the protein CASTPGQGNREQYF.

This clone was seen only once. The chain has TRBV4-2 and TRBJ2-2; perhaps TRBD2 as D (6 bases). V was clipped by 6 bases and J by 3 bases, with 14 bases between them. The CDR3 consists of 15 residues. CDR1 is LGHNA, CDR2 YNFKEQ, per germline. CDR3 sequence reads: CASRLRTGDTGELFF. The CDR3 DNA follows: TGTGCCAGCAGGCTACGCACGGGGGACACCGGGGAGCTGTTTTTT.

This chain joins TRBV18 and TRBJ2-3; D is possibly TRBD2 (5 bases). This CDR3 spans 16 amino acids. The germline V and J ends were trimmed by 5 bases and 5 bases, with 20 bases remaining between them. Looked up from germline, CDR1 is KGHSH and CDR2 is LQKENI. CDR3 loop: CASSFRPSQGGDTQYF. Written as DNA, the CDR3 is TGTGCCAGCTCATTTAGGCCTTCTCAAGGAGGAGATACGCAGTATTTT.

V gene TRBV3-1 (or the pseudogene TRBV3-2) combines with J gene TRBJ1-2; perhaps TRBD1 as D (6 bases). This CDR3 spans 14 amino acids. Germline V gives CDR1 LGHDT, CDR2 YNNKEL (reference sequence). Trimming took off 1 base at V and 8 bases at J, with 14 bases between the two ends. For the CDR3, the DNA is TGTGCCAGCAGCCAAGTTCCAGGGAGGGGGGGCTACACCTTC. This translates into CASSQVPGRGGYTF.

The CDR3 nucleotides read TGTGCCAGTAGTATGCCGGGTAACTATGGCTACACCTTC. Protein product: CASSMPGNYGYTF. The genes are TRBV19 and TRBJ1-2; D is unclear. The CDR3 is 13 residues long. Germline lookup yields CDR1 LNHDA and CDR2 SQIVND (reference sequence). The V end lost 3 bases, the J end lost 1 base, and 6 bases lay between the germline ends.

This clone was picked up one time. This chain uses TRBV11-2 with TRBJ1-2; perhaps TRBD1 as D (5 bases). Trimming took 3 bases from V and 3 from J, leaving 8 bases between them. CDR1 and CDR2 from the germline V gene are SGHAT and FQNNGV. The length of the CDR3 is 13 residues. The CDR3 region is CASSFGRDYGYTF. The CDR3 nucleotides are TGTGCCAGCAGCTTCGGCAGGGACTATGGCTACACCTTC. The full variable domain, with the rest looked up from reference TRBV11-2 and TRBJ1-2, is EAGVAQSPRYKIIEKRQSVAFWCNPISGHATLYWYQQILGQGPKLLIQFQNNGVVDDSQLPKDRFSAERLKGVDSTLKIQPAKLEDSAVYLCASSFGRDYGYTFGSGTRLTVV.

This rearrangement joins TRBV30 to TRBJ2-7, with D uncertain. Germline V gene lookup returns CDR1 GTSNPN and CDR2 SVGIG (reference sequence). CDR3 length: 12 residues. Trimming left V 7 bases short and J 2 bases short, with 12 bases between. This chain's CDR3 is CAFTPGAYEQYF. The DNA for the CDR3 is TGTGCCTTCACCCCCGGTGCCTACGAGCAGTACTTC. The whole variable domain, remainder taken from reference TRBV30 and TRBJ2-7, is SQTIHQWPATLVQPVGSPLSLECTVEGTSNPNLYWYRQAAGRGLQLLFYSVGIGQISSEVPQNLSASRPQDRQFILSSKKLLLSDSGFYLCAFTPGAYEQYFGPGTRLTVT.

V is TRBV4-3 and J is TRBJ2-7; TRBD1 agrees at 10 bases. The junction had 9 bases not matched to a gene; V was cut back by 3 bases and J by 7 bases. Germline V gene data show CDR1 as LGHNA and CDR2 as YSLEER. The CDR3 is 15 residues long. The CDR3 nucleotides are TGCGCCAGCAGCCATGCTGACAGGGGGCTAGGGGAGCAGTACTTC. Protein: CASSHADRGLGEQYF.

J is TRBJ2-2 and V is TRBV10-1, with 8 positions matching TRBD2. V shed 4 bases, J shed 0 bases, and the junction held 7 bases outside the gene matches. The CDR3 sequence is 17 residues long. CDR1 and CDR2 (germline): WNHNN, SYGVQD (reference sequence). CDR3 DNA sequence: TGCGCCAGCAGTGGGACCGCGGGACTAGCGAACACCGGGGAGCTGTTTTTT. Translating gives CASSGTAGLANTGELFF.

This clone was picked up one time. Other DNA variants within this sample encode the same CDR3. CDR3 DNA: TGTGCCAGCAGCCCCGGGACAGGGGACTATGGCTACACCTTC. Its translation: CASSPGTGDYGYTF. The V call is TRBV9, the J call TRBJ1-2; 10 bases are a match to TRBD1. V was clipped by 4 bases and J by 3 bases; unmatched bases: 3. Germline CDR1 reads SGDLS; CDR2 reads YYNGEE. CDR3 length: 14 amino acids.

The J gene is TRBJ1-2, the V gene TRBV27, with 7 bases lining up with TRBD1. Germline V CDR1 and CDR2: MNHEY, SMNVEV (reference sequence). V was pared by 7 bases and J by 4 bases, with 9 bases of the junction left unmatched. This CDR3 comprises 14 residues. DNA of the CDR3: TGTGCCAGCACCACCAGACAGGGACCCTATGGCTACACCTTC. It is translated as CASTTRQGPYGYTF.

This clone was seen once. The chain uses TRBV5-5 and TRBJ1-4, with D unclear. The ends were cut back, 0 bases at V and 7 bases at J, with 10 bases in the middle. Germline V gene sequence: CDR1 SGHKS, CDR2 YYEKEE (reference sequence). This CDR3 comprises 14 residues. The CDR3 reads CASSLDLAGEKLFF. The CDR3 DNA is TGTGCCAGCAGCTTGGACCTAGCTGGTGAAAAACTGTTTTTT.

The chain employs TRBV4-1 and TRBJ2-5; 15 nucleotides align to TRBD2. With V trimmed by 0 bases and J by 2 bases, 4 bases remained unmatched. Germline CDR1 reads MGHRA; CDR2 reads YSYEKL. This CDR3 is built from 18 residues. For the CDR3, the DNA is TGCGCCAGCAGCCAAGATCTAGGACTAGCGGGGGGGCAAGAGACCCAGTACTTC. The encoded protein is CASSQDLGLAGGQETQYF.

This chain links TRBV6-5 with TRBJ1-2; D is uncertain. This CDR3 comprises 15 residues. Per the germline V gene, CDR1 is MNHEY and CDR2 is SVGAGI. V was shortened by 4 bases and J by 1 base, with 13 bases between the two germline ends. The CDR3 nucleotides are TGTGCCAGCAGTTCCTTGGGAGTAGATAACTATGGCTACACCTTC. The encoded protein is CASSSLGVDNYGYTF.

This chain connects TRBV29-1 to TRBJ2-3, with a tentative D call TRBD1 (6 bases). Trimming left V 4 bases short and J 4 bases short, with 12 bases between. The CDR3 has 13 amino acids. In germline, CDR1 is SQVTM, CDR2 ANQGSEA. The CDR3 sequence: CSVVGRGADTQYF. For the CDR3, the DNA is TGCAGCGTTGTGGGCAGGGGCGCAGATACGCAGTATTTT.

This rearrangement joins TRBV4-1 to TRBJ2-7; TRBD1 matches at 7 bases. Germline-derived CDR1 and CDR2 are MGHRA and YSYEKL. This CDR3 is built from 13 residues. Trimming removed 2 bases from V and 7 bases from J; junction bases left unmatched: 5. The CDR3 nucleotides are TGCGCCAGCAGCCAACAGACAGGGTATGAGCAGTACTTC. Translating gives CASSQQTGYEQYF.

The chain has TRBV11-3 and TRBJ1-1; D gene unclear. The ends were cut back, 2 bases at V and 1 base at J, with 5 bases in the middle. Germline lookup yields CDR1 SGHNT and CDR2 YENEEA. CDR3 size: 13 residues. In nucleotides, the CDR3 is TGTGCCAGCAGCTTAAACACGAACACTGAAGCTTTCTTT. Protein: CASSLNTNTEAFF.

The V and J genes are TRBV5-6 and TRBJ2-7; D is ambiguous. CDR1 and CDR2 (germline): SGHDT, YYEEEE. The CDR3 totals 13 residues. The ends were cut back, 1 base at V and 2 bases at J, with 7 bases in the middle. This CDR3 is CASSLLQTYEQYF. The CDR3 DNA follows: TGTGCCAGCAGCTTGTTACAGACCTACGAGCAGTACTTC.

V and J are TRBV6-5 and TRBJ1-5; no definite D call. V gave up 1 base and J gave up 7 bases, with 8 bases separating them. Per the germline V gene, CDR1 is MNHEY and CDR2 is SVGAGI. CDR3 length: 13 residues. The DNA of the CDR3 is TGTGCCAGCAGTTACTGGATCGGGCAGCCCCAGCATTTT. Its translation is CASSYWIGQPQHF.